This T cell receptor beta chain was obtained from a study of cytomegalovirus exposure and HLA in healthy donors. General study results and limits: The analysis excluded some indistinguishable V segments, including TRBV6-2 and TRBV6-3. One later analysis reportedly identified an Asian-associated ancestry cluster that showed fewer N-insertions than the approximately 670-donor mean.

In the PCR, 60 Vbeta and 13 Jbeta primers were used. Sequencing was performed with immunoSEQ multiplex PCR; in TCRdb, only in-frame clones are kept and a portion is missing. The repertoire includes about 130,000 clones, 70% to 80% of them detected once, and over 2% sits in the top ten. A remark on this clone: Its antigen is as yet unknown.

Germline V gene lookup returns CDR1 SGHRS and CDR2 YFSETQ. V lost 4 bases to trimming and J lost 14 bases, with 12 bases between them. This CDR3 contains 11 residues. Donors were nominally healthy when sampled, though unrecorded immune exposures were likely. The clonotype comes from a woman aged 55-69 years in good health and CMV-seropositive. Material for sequencing was PBMCs. The chain is built from TRBV5-1 and TRBJ1-4, with D hard to call. CDR3 region: CASSDSGELFF. CDR3 DNA sequence: TGCGCCAGCAGCGACTCGGGAGAGCTGTTTTTT.